The sequence of this T cell receptor (beta chain) was determined in a study of cytomegalovirus exposure and HLA in healthy donors. Study details: An earlier analysis found 120 million or so unique TCR beta sequences from 150 million to 200 million T cells.

Vbeta (60) and Jbeta (13) primers were used in the PCR. The protocol was immunoSEQ multiplex PCR, while the TCRdb copy is restricted to in-frame clones and leaves out a portion. The sample holds approximately 130,000 clones; 76% are singletons and the top ten take 1.8%. Overall study findings and caveats: Later analysis identified a missense DCLRE1C variant that was linked to TCR beta V- and J-gene trimming. In the analysis, some V segments, TRBV6-2 and TRBV6-3 included, were excluded as indistinguishable.

Per germline, CDR1 ENHRY and CDR2 SYGVKD. Trimming took off 2 bases at V and 3 bases at J, with 11 bases between the two ends. CDR3 size: 15 residues. For this clone: What it binds is unknown.

This clonotype was obtained from a female donor in good health and CMV-seropositive. The V and J genes are TRBV10-3 and TRBJ2-1; no clear D. Specimen: PBMCs. The CDR3 nucleotides are TGTGCCATCAGTGAGGTTGCGGCTGACTACAATGAGCAGTTCTTC. Amino acids: CAISEVAADYNEQFF.